This TCR beta chain was found in a study of siplizumab effects on memory and regulatory T cells (dated by TCRdb to the late 2010s). Looking at the study overall: The effect of the anti-CD2 antibody siplizumab on alloreactive T-cell subsets was examined in allogeneic mixed lymphocyte reactions constructed from human PBMCs. What the work shows at the level of the full study, not this receptor alone: Compared with memory T cells, unstimulated naive T cells appeared more diverse, and naive cells seemed to make a substantial contribution to the alloresponse. The cumulative frequency of alloreactive sequences traceable to unstimulated CD4+ memory T cells was significantly reduced by siplizumab. No functional confirmation was obtained for the suppressive function of proliferating Tregs from siplizumab cultures. Because sequences below about 10^-5 frequency were poorly captured, only a minor fraction of alloreactive clones could be mapped to unstimulated subsets. In reactions with siplizumab, an average of about 75% of mappable alloreactive CD4+ clones were Treg-derived, compared with roughly 27% in control reactions. A naive or memory phenotype could not be assigned to roughly 80-97% of proliferating CD4+ or CD8+ clones.

The protocol used for the library was the immunoSEQ multiplex PCR assay. Each sample had 10^5 or so TCR templates assayed by the deep sequencing platform. Genomic DNA extracted from sorted T cells was the material used for TCRbeta CDR3 sequencing. Per the authors' processing: The R programming language was used for clonal analysis of the TCRbeta CDR3 data. Alloreactive CD4+ and CD8+ clones were defined by comparing unstimulated samples with post-reaction CFSE-low samples. Alloreactive CD4+ clones were assigned to regulatory or non-regulatory origin by matching sequences to sorted unstimulated Treg and non-Treg repertoires. The table was pulled from immuneACCESS by TCRdb, which kept in-frame rearrangements only. Such tables lose some clones; where checked, under half of the loss comes from unresolved V genes, and the rest has no known cause. Clonal size and the V and J genes are those of that table, whereas D and trimming came from the DNA. This sample holds tens of thousands of clones; roughly 97% were observed only once. The ten largest clones add up to 0.55% to 0.65% of the sample.

Unstimulated CD4+ memory cells were also sequenced in three donor pairs, together with CD4+ naive, CD8+ TEMRA, CD8+ naive and CD8+ effector memory subsets. TCRbeta CDR3 sequencing was performed on sorted unstimulated T cells and on proliferating T cells recovered from mixed lymphocyte reactions. Fresh whole blood from approximately ten HLA-typed healthy donors was used to isolate PBMCs. A note on this clone: Its recognized antigen is unknown. Per-nucleotide qualities are absent, and no much larger clonotype sits a single base away.

Trimming leaves V shorter by 6 bases and J shorter by 5 bases, with the junction holding 7 bases beyond the gene matches. Counted from cysteine to phenylalanine, this CDR3 has 14 amino acids. The retained sequence is limited to the CDR3, 42 bases, with the frame set at the first base. The source is a human donor in good health. The sample comprised naive CD4+ T cells sorted from blood. The intended sense of this specimen's cell subset or site label: unstimulated naive T cells. Recombination connected TRBV23-1 to TRBJ1-2; 9 junctional bases match TRBD1. TRBV23-1 is annotated as an ORF whose role is uncertain. The CDR3 region reads CASRKRQGDYGYTF. The DNA reads as follows: TGCGCCAGCAGAAAGCGACAGGGGGATTATGGCTACACCTTC.